This TCR beta chain was sequenced in a study of cytomegalovirus exposure and HLA in healthy donors. Points from the study as a whole: In an earlier analysis, about 87% or about 30%: the productive usage of most TCR beta V segments.

On this clone itself: As yet, its antigen is unknown.

The CDR3 consists of 16 residues. Germline assignment: CDR1 SGDLS and CDR2 YYNGEE. V lost 3 bases, J lost 0 bases, and 7 bases stayed unmatched. The PCR contained 60 Vbeta and 13 Jbeta primers. Authors' methods: A later analysis counted tens of millions of unique TCR beta chains, 9.5 million to 12 million shared. Measured with immunoSEQ multiplex PCR; TCRdb has only the in-frame clones, and not every one. That table is the source of V, J and clone size, and D and trimming were worked out from the DNA. This table has approximately 150,000 clones, approximately 80% appearing once. This rearrangement joins TRBV9 to TRBJ1-1; 8 bases agree with TRBD1. Material for sequencing was PBMCs. The receptor comes from a woman aged 25 to 45 in good health and CMV-seropositive. In DNA, the CDR3 is TGTGCCAGCAGCGCCCCAGGGGGCAGGTTGAACACTGAAGCTTTCTTT. Its translation: CASSAPGGRLNTEAFF.